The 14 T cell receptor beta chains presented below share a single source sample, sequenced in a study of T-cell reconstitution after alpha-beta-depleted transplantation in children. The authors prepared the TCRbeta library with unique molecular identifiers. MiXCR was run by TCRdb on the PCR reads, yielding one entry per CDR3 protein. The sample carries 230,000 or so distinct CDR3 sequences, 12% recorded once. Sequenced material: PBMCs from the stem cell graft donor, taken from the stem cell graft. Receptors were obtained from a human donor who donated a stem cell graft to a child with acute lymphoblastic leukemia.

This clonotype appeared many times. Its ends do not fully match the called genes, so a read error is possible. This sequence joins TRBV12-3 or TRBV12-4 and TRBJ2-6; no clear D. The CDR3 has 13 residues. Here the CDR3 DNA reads TGTGCCAGCAGTTTATCTGCGGCCAACGTCCTGACTTTC. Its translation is CASSLSAANVLTF.

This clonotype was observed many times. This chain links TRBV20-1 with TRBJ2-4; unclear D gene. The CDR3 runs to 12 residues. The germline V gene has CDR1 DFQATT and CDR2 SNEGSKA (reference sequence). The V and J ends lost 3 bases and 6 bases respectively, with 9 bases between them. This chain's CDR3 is CSASPASNIQYF. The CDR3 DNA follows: TGCAGTGCTAGCCCCGCGTCAAACATTCAGTACTTC.

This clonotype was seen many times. As DNA, the CDR3 is TGCGCCAGCAGCGTGGGACAGGGGCAAGAGACCCAGTACTTC. This sequence encodes CASSVGQGQETQYF. The V and J genes are TRBV5-1 and TRBJ2-5; TRBD1 aligns across 10 bases. V dropped 4 bases and J dropped 2; count of bases not matched to a gene: 2. Germline V lookup: CDR1 SGHRS, CDR2 YFSETQ. This CDR3 comprises 14 residues.

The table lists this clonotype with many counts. The CDR3 bases are TGTGCCAGCAGCCAAGCAATAGGCTACACTGAAGCTTTCTTT. This gives the protein CASSQAIGYTEAFF. V usage is TRBV4-2 and J usage is TRBJ1-1, with D uncertain. Trimming shortened V by 1 base and J by 3 bases, and 9 bases separated the two germline ends. This CDR3 has 14 residues. Looked up from germline, CDR1 is LGHNA and CDR2 is YNFKEQ.

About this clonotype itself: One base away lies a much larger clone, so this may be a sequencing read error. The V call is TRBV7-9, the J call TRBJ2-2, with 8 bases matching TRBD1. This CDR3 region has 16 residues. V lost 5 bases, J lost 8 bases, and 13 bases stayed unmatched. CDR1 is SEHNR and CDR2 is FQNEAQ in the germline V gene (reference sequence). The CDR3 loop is CASSGDQGAPTGELFF. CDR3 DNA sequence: TGTGCCAGCAGCGGAGATCAGGGGGCGCCGACTGGGGAGCTGTTTTTT. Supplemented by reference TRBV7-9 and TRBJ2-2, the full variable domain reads DTGVSQNPRHKITKRGQNVTFRCDPISEHNRLYWYRQTLGQGPEFLTYFQNEAQLEKSRLLSDRFSAERPKGSFSTLEIQRTEQGDSAMYLCASSGDQGAPTGELFFGEGSRLTVL.

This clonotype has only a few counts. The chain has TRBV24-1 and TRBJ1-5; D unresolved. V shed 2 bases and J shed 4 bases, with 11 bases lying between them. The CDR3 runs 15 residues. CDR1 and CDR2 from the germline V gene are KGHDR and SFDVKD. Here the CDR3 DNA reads TGTGCCACCAGTGATTCGGCGACAAGGAATCAGCCCCAGCATTTT. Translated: CATSDSATRNQPQHF.

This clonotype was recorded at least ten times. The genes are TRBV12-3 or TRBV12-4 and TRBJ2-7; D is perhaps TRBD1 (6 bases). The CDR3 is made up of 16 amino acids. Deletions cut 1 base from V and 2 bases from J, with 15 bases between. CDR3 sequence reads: CASSLVRTGKTYEQYF. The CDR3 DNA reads TGTGCCAGCAGTTTAGTACGTACAGGGAAAACCTACGAGCAGTACTTC.

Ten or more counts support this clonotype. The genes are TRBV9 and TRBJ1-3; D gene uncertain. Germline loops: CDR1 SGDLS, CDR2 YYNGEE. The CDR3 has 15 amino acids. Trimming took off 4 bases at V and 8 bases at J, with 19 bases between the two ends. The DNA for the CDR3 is TGTGCCAGCAGCACCGTTTTGACCCCAACGGACACCATATATTTT. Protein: CASSTVLTPTDTIYF. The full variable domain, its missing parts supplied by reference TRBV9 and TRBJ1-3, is DSGVTQTPKHLITATGQRVTLRCSPRSGDLSVYWYQQSLDQGLQFLIQYYNGEERAKGNILERFSAQQFPDLHSELNLSSLELGDSALYFCASSTVLTPTDTIYFGEGSWLTVV.

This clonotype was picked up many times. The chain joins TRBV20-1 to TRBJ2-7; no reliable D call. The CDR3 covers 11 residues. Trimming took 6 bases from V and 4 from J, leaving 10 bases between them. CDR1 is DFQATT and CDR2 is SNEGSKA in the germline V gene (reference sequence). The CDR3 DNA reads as TGCAGTGCCGCGTTAGGGTACGAGCAGTACTTC. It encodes CSAALGYEQYF.

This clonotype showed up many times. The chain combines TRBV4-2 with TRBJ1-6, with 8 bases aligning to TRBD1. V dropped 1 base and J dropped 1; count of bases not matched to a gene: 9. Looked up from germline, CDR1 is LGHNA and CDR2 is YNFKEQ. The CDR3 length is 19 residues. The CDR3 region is CASSQGFGQGASYNSPLHF. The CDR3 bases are TGTGCCAGCAGCCAAGGTTTCGGGCAGGGGGCGTCCTATAATTCACCCCTCCACTTT.

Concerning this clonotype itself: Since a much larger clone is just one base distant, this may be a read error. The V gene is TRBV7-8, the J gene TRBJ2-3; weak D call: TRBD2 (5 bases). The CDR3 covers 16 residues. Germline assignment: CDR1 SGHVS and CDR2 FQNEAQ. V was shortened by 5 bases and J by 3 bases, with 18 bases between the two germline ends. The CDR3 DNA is TGTGCCAGCAGCCCCCGCCCAGCGGTGAGAACAGATACGCAGTATTTT. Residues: CASSPRPAVRTDTQYF.

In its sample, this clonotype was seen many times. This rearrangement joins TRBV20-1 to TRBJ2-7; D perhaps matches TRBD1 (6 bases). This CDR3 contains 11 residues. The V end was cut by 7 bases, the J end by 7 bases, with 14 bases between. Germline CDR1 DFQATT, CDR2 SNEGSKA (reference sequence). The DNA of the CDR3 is TGCAGTGGGGCAGGGGCCCAAGAGCAGTACTTC. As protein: CSGAGAQEQYF.

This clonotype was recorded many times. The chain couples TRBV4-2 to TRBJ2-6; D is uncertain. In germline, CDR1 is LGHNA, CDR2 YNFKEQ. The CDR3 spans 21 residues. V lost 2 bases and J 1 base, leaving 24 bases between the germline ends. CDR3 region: CASSQFFPWDPEASGANVLTF. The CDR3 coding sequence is TGTGCCAGCAGCCAATTCTTCCCTTGGGATCCCGAGGCGTCTGGGGCCAACGTCCTGACTTTC.

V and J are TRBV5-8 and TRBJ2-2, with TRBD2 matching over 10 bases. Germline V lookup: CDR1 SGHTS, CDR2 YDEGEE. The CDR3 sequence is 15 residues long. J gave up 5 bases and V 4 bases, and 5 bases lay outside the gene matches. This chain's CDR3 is CASSAGTSETGELFF. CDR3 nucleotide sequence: TGTGCCAGCAGCGCCGGGACTAGCGAAACCGGGGAGCTGTTTTTT.